This section outlines one T cell receptor beta chain sequence together with its context. Its antigen is unknown. The entry originates in a study of Graves' ophthalmopathy and Graves' hyperthyroidism. RNA transcripts provided the template for amplifying TCR beta CDR3 regions. Scientists carried out first-round RT-PCR using HTBI primers and then a second-round multiplex PCR. TCRdb re-derived calls from the multiplex PCR reads in MiXCR, one entry per CDR3 protein. The sample shows 260,000 or so distinct CDR3 sequences, around 45% of them seen only once. Points from the study as a whole: In blood, most expanded thyroid clonotypes above 0.001 frequency were also detected.

Ineligible for inclusion were patients with other autoimmune diseases, uncontrolled infections, pregnancy or lactation. The evidence that diagnosis relied on was clinical symptoms, serum thyroxine, TRAb, thyroid ultrasound and orbital computed tomography. A volume of over 9 ml of fresh peripheral blood supplied the PBMCs. This CDR3 comprises 16 residues. Germline values: CDR1 MNHEY, CDR2 SVGAGI. V was pared by 5 bases and J by 7 bases, with 10 bases of the junction left unmatched. The sequenced sample was peripheral blood. The TCR originated in an adult man with Graves' ophthalmopathy. The rearrangement links TRBV6-5 to TRBJ2-2; TRBD1 matches 10 bases. The CDR3 protein is CASSTPGTGANGELFF. CDR3 nucleotide sequence: TGTGCCAGCAGTACGCCCGGGACAGGGGCGAACGGGGAGCTGTTTTTT.